This TCR beta chain comes out of a study of CD8 T cells in ankylosing spondylitis. To note about this clonotype: The antigen is undetermined.

Study conclusions and caveats: Seemingly characteristic of ankylosing spondylitis blood was a TCR beta motif consisting of 7 or 8 highly homologous variants.

MiXCR was run by TCRdb on the 5' RACE reads, yielding one entry per CDR3 protein. The table shows 200,000 to 250,000 distinct CDR3 sequences, with about 10% occurring only once. CDR1 is MDHEN and CDR2 is SYDVKM in the germline V gene. The J segment lost 3 bases and the V segment lost 6 bases, leaving 10 bases of the junction unmatched. There are 15 residues in the CDR3. This chain joins TRBV28 and TRBJ2-7; 8 bases line up with TRBD1. This TCR was recovered from a male donor with ankylosing spondylitis or in good health (not recorded which). Material: blood, either unsorted or a sorted T cell fraction (not recorded which). The CDR3 protein is CASSQTGQVGYEQYF. The DNA for the CDR3 is TGTGCCAGCAGCCAAACGGGACAGGTGGGCTACGAGCAGTACTTC.